This paragraph reports one T cell receptor beta chain. V was pared by 5 bases and J by 0 bases, with 8 bases of the junction left unmatched. The CDR3 extends over 16 amino acids. Germline V lookup: CDR1 SNHLY, CDR2 FYNNEI. TCRdb's table, derived via immunoSEQ multiplex PCR, lists solely in-frame clones and lacks some. Of more than 250,000 clones detected, 85% to 95% appear once; the ten largest clones hold 0.55%. The data stem from a study of T cell responses to AZD1222 COVID-19 vaccine. The origin of this receptor is an adult in good health. The sample in question was peripheral blood, obtained on day 0 of AZD1222 vaccination. The genes are TRBV2 and TRBJ2-3; 7 bases align to TRBD2. The CDR3 sequence: CASSTPREASTDTQYF. CDR3 nucleotides: TGTGCCAGCAGTACCCCCCGGGAGGCTAGCACAGATACGCAGTATTTT.